This T cell receptor (beta chain) was recorded in a study of cytomegalovirus exposure and HLA in healthy donors. Whole-study results and caveats: It was 164 TCR beta chains that were listed as cytomegalovirus-associated. Presence/absence analyses took donor sequencing depth as roughly uniform. In a later analysis, DRB1 alleles had the most associated TCRs; HLA-C alleles the fewest.

Trimming stripped 5 bases from V and 4 bases from J, with 14 bases between. The CDR3 consists of 15 residues. CDR1 is SEHNR and CDR2 is FQNEAQ in the germline V gene (reference sequence). Primers for the PCR totalled 60 Vbeta and 13 Jbeta. Only in-frame clones appear in the TCRdb table, and some are missing; sequencing was by immunoSEQ multiplex PCR. The sample gives roughly 170,000 clones, about three quarters of which show up once; less than 0.9% is in the top ten. Worth noting for this clone: Its antigen remains unknown.

The V call is TRBV7-9, the J call TRBJ2-2; no clear D gene. Sequencing input: PBMCs. This receptor was obtained from a female donor in good health and CMV-seronegative. The CDR3 nucleotides are TGTGCCAGCAGCCGAGGCTTAATGGGCACCGGGGAGCTGTTTTTT. Protein sequence: CASSRGLMGTGELFF.